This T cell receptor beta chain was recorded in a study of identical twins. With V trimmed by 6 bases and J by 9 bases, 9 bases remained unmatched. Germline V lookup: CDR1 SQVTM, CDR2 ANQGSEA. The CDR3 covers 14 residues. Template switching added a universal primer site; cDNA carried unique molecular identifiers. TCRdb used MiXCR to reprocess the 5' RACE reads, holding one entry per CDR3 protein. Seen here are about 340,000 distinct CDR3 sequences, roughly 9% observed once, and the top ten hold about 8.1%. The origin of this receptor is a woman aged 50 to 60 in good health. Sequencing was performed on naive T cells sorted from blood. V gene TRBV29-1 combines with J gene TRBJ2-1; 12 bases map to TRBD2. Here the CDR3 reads CSVNRLAGDSEQFF. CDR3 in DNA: TGCAGCGTCAACAGACTAGCGGGAGACTCTGAGCAGTTCTTC.